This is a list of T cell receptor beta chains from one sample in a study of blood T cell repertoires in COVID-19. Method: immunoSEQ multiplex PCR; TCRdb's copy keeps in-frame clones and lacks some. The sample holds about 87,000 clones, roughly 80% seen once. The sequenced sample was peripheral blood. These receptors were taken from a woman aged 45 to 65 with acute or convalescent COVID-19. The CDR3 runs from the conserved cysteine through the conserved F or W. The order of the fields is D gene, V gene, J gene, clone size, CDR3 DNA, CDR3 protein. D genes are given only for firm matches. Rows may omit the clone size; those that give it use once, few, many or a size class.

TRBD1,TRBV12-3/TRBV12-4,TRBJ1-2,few,TGTGCCAGCAGTGAGGGACAGGGGTATGGCTACACCTTC,CASSEGQGYGYTF
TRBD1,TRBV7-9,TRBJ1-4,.,TGTGCCAGCAGCTTAGTCTTGGACAGGGCTAATGAAAAACTGTTTTTT,CASSLVLDRANEKLFF
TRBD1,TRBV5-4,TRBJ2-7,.,TGTGCCAGCAGCTCCCCGGGACAGGGCACCTACGAGCAGTACTTC,CASSSPGQGTYEQYF
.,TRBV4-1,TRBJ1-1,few,TGCGCCAGCAGCCAAGGGCGGGACTCTCGGGAGGCTTTCTTT,CASSQGRDSREAFF
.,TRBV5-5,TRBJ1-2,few,TGTGCCAGCAGGGCGGCGTGGGGCGGGGACTATGGCTACACCTTC,CASRAAWGGDYGYTF
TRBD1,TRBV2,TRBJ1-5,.,TGTGCCAGCAGTGCGGCCAGGGGGCATAATCAGCCCCAGCATTTT,CASSAARGHNQPQHF
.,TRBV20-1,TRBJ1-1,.,TGCAGTGCTGGTGGGGCAGGCTTGCTCCGTGACACTGAAGCTTTCTTT,CSAGGAGLLRDTEAFF
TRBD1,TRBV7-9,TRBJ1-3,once,TGTGCCAGCAGCCCCCCCGGGACAGGGTCTGGAAACACCATATATTTT,CASSPPGTGSGNTIYF
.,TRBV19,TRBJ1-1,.,TGTGCCAGTAGTGCCCGGAAGGCGGGGGAGTGGGAAGCTTTCTTT,CASSARKAGEWEAFF
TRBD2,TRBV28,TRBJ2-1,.,TGTGCCAGCAGTTCCACCCGGGGGGGCAACAATGAGCAGTTCTTC,CASSSTRGGNNEQFF
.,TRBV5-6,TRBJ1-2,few,TGTGCCAGCAGCTTGGCACAGAACTATGGCTACACCTTC,CASSLAQNYGYTF
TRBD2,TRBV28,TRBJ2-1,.,TGTGCCAGCAGTCCTATAGCGGGGTTATACAATGAGCAGTTCTTC,CASSPIAGLYNEQFF
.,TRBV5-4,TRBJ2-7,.,TGTGCCAGCAGTTTCCGGGACTCCCCCTACGAGCAGTACTTC,CASSFRDSPYEQYF
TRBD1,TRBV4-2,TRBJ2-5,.,TGTGCCAGCAGCCAGGGGACAGGGTCAGAGACCCAGTACTTC,CASSQGTGSETQYF